This is a list of T cell receptor beta chains from one sample in a study of T cells in Graves' hyperthyroidism and ophthalmopathy. TCRdb analysed the multiplex PCR reads with MiXCR anew, one entry per CDR3 protein. The sample shows over 250,000 distinct CDR3 sequences, around a quarter of them seen only once. Sequenced: blood. These TCRs come from a man aged 35 to 55 with Graves' hyperthyroidism that later progressed to Graves' ophthalmopathy. Each CDR3 is given without its conserved first and last residue.

v_gene: TRBV27; CDR3aa: ASRPGQGTEAF
v_gene: TRBV2; CDR3aa: ASTENTEAF
v_gene: TRBV3-1; CDR3aa: ASSQDLATSVETQY
v_gene: TRBV7-2; CDR3aa: ASSLNLYEQY
v_gene: TRBV28; CDR3aa: ASSLKGQGEETQY
v_gene: TRBV6-5; CDR3aa: ASIGAPGTRGYT
v_gene: TRBV12-3/TRBV12-4; CDR3aa: ASRRWGRDGYT
v_gene: TRBV12-3/TRBV12-4; CDR3aa: ASSSGPYGYT
v_gene: TRBV7-2; CDR3aa: ASSLARDRAYEQY
v_gene: TRBV7-2; CDR3aa: ASSSNRGIAETQY
v_gene: TRBV6-2/TRBV6-3; CDR3aa: ASSYSRIGQAADQPQH
v_gene: TRBV27; CDR3aa: ASFGGDEQY
v_gene: TRBV27; CDR3aa: ASKPPRGGFGETQY
v_gene: TRBV29-1; CDR3aa: SVGEQGVRLETQY
v_gene: TRBV9; CDR3aa: ASSVSLTTETQY
v_gene: TRBV3-1; CDR3aa: ASSQGTGVYGYT
v_gene: TRBV6-1; CDR3aa: ASNLRPVGWQAF
v_gene: TRBV29-1; CDR3aa: SVERSGIYGYT
v_gene: TRBV18; CDR3aa: ASSPRYMGSSYEQY
v_gene: TRBV3-1; CDR3aa: ASTEDRTGNTIY
v_gene: TRBV5-1; CDR3aa: ASSGGTSGYQETQY
v_gene: TRBV30; CDR3aa: AWRPWTPQAETQY
v_gene: TRBV30; CDR3aa: AWSPKGHNYGYT
v_gene: TRBV12-3/TRBV12-4; CDR3aa: ASSRPPPNTGELF
v_gene: TRBV11-2; CDR3aa: ASSSVRGATYQGYT
v_gene: TRBV20-1; CDR3aa: SARDGYTEAF
v_gene: TRBV12-3/TRBV12-4; CDR3aa: ASSPDNYEQY
v_gene: TRBV6-1; CDR3aa: ASSVMTGGRETQY
v_gene: TRBV28; CDR3aa: ASTSTRRDYT
v_gene: TRBV6-2/TRBV6-3; CDR3aa: ASSYFTHTEAF
v_gene: TRBV6-2/TRBV6-3; CDR3aa: ASSKDLYEQY
v_gene: TRBV6-1; CDR3aa: ASSRRGWSGEEETQY
v_gene: TRBV6-5; CDR3aa: ASSYVGSGNTIY
v_gene: TRBV12-3/TRBV12-4; CDR3aa: ASSYQGGTEAF
v_gene: TRBV5-1; CDR3aa: ASRDLDRTGYT
v_gene: TRBV20-1; CDR3aa: SGVIAGGTGELF
v_gene: TRBV6-2/TRBV6-3; CDR3aa: ASSYGGYTGELF
v_gene: TRBV12-3/TRBV12-4; CDR3aa: ASSSTGVGETQY
v_gene: TRBV6-1; CDR3aa: ASWAGYSYEQY
v_gene: TRBV29-1; CDR3aa: SVEIAGGYTGELF
v_gene: TRBV7-2; CDR3aa: ASSSNQGLETQY
v_gene: TRBV4-1; CDR3aa: ASSQDRAHYGHT
v_gene: TRBV18; CDR3aa: ASSPQTVETQY
v_gene: TRBV6-5; CDR3aa: ASSSYRGNTEAF
v_gene: TRBV6-1; CDR3aa: ASSQGYSGNTIY
v_gene: TRBV2; CDR3aa: ASSDDNLSKEGYT
v_gene: TRBV12-3/TRBV12-4; CDR3aa: ASRRTGGWTEAF
v_gene: TRBV12-3/TRBV12-4; CDR3aa: ASSLPRSSGNTIY
v_gene: TRBV20-1; CDR3aa: SARVEQGWTEAF
v_gene: TRBV5-1; CDR3aa: ASSRGHGKETQY
v_gene: TRBV12-5; CDR3aa: ASGAPNARKTQY
v_gene: TRBV25-1; CDR3aa: ASSGPQGYEQY
v_gene: TRBV27; CDR3aa: ASSLGLPNSYEQY